This TCR beta chain was profiled in a study of T cells in localized non-small cell lung cancer (dated by TCRdb to 2020 to 2022). For context, the study as a whole: T cell repertoires of 236 early-stage NSCLC patients were analyzed, with tumors being compared against uninvolved tumor-adjacent lungs. The cohort was made up of 236 treatment-naive NSCLC patients whose localized lung tumors had been resected. Of the NSCLC patients, fewer than 150 were male and approximately 99 were female, and the mean age was about 69 years.

Concerning this clone itself: No antigen is known for it. It has no much larger one-base neighbor in the sample; base qualities were not kept.

What the research found in general, with its limitations: Because multi-region tumor sequencing was not done, intratumor heterogeneity could not be ruled out. A median of roughly 50 of the top 100 tumor clones turned up in the paired uninvolved adjacent lung, and 28 of those clones also ranked among the top 100 of that same adjacent lung. Because of the exploratory design, TCR variables were selected using unadjusted p-values without false-discovery rate correction. Uninvolved tumor-adjacent lung showed the highest T cell clonality, higher than tumor, which suggests more focused antigenic responses in the uninvolved tumor-adjacent lung. Higher blood T cell density associated with longer overall survival, while higher adjacent-lung clonality associated with shorter survival.

Uninvolved adjacent lung was taken at least 2 cm from the tumor margin and confirmed free of atypia by two independent pathologists. At diagnosis, peripheral blood, uninvolved tumor-adjacent lung and tumor were collected and stored as a combination of fresh-frozen and FFPE material. The immunoSEQ Assay was used to sequence TCR beta CDR3 regions from DNA. In the paper's pipeline: T cell density was computed as TCR beta template counts normalized to usable DNA estimated by amplifying housekeeping genes. Richness was estimated with the preseqR package, extrapolating to 400,000 templates for PBMC samples and 120,000 templates for tissue samples. Clonality was calculated as one minus Pielou's evenness. Tissue-enriched TCRs were identified by differential abundance testing using productive amino-acid clonotypes, minimum total count 5 and alpha 0.1. The Jaccard Index and the Morisita Overlap Index were used to quantify repertoire overlap between compartments. GLIPH grouped TCR beta CDR3s together with public tetramer-defined viral CDR3s, and a viral motif had to include at least three viral sequences and show V-gene enrichment. TCRdb limited this immuneACCESS table to in-frame rearrangements with V and J called. A share of clones is missing; checked studies link under half to unresolved V genes, and the rest is unexplained. V, J and clone size reflect that table, while D and trimming were determined from the DNA. The sample table lists about 1,700 clones, around 30% of them with a count of one. The ten top clones hold approximately 11% of the sample.

The clonotype originates from a male donor aged 60 or over with stage II squamous cell lung carcinoma. The material sequenced was normal lung tissue next to the tumor, taken before any cancer treatment.

The CDR3: CASSPDGRGRSPLHF. The DNA sequence follows: TGTGCCAGCAGCCCAGACGGGCGGGGTAGGTCACCCCTCCACTTT. Recombination joined TRBV14 with TRBJ1-6; there is no confident call for the D gene. V gives up 4 bases and J gives up 10 bases, and the segment between their germline ends measures 17 bases. CDR1 and CDR2, looked up from the germline V gene, are SGHDN and FVKESK. The CDR3, from cysteine to phenylalanine, totals 15 residues. The DNA shown is the 45-base CDR3, in frame from base 1.